The sample holds many counts of the clone carrying this T cell receptor beta chain. Its antigen remains unidentified. The record originates from a study of T cells after yellow fever vaccination. Turning to the study itself: SMART-Seq v4 Ultra Low Input handled preparation of low-cell-number fractions. Study-level points and caveats: Few clonotypes appeared in both CD4 and CD8 compartments.

TCRdb reanalysed the 5' RACE reads using MiXCR and keeps one entry per CDR3 protein. The repertoire holds around 310,000 distinct CDR3 sequences, with around 3.6% as singletons. V was clipped by 2 bases and J by 0 bases, with 16 bases between them. Germline V gives CDR1 SGHRS, CDR2 YFSETQ. This CDR3 is built from 17 residues. This receptor was identified in a young man who received the YFV17D yellow fever vaccine. This chain connects TRBV5-1 to TRBJ2-3; D ambiguous. The sample was PBMCs, taken on the day of the yellow fever booster vaccination. Written as DNA, the CDR3 is TGCGCCAGCAGCTTCAGCGTAGGAACGGGTAGCACAGATACGCAGTATTTT. Translated, it gives CASSFSVGTGSTDTQYF.